Below, 9 T cell receptor beta chains from the same sample are listed, as sequenced in a study of T cell responses to AZD1222 COVID-19 vaccine (dated by TCRdb to the early 2020s). Library preparation employed the immunoSEQ multiplex PCR assay. The table was pulled from immuneACCESS by TCRdb, which kept in-frame rearrangements only. Such tables lose some clones; where checked, under half of the loss comes from unresolved V genes, and the rest has no known cause. This sample lists 150,000 to 200,000 clones; approximately 94% were detected once. The top ten clonotypes cover roughly a tenth of the sample. This sample's time point label indicates: baseline before first vaccination. Sequenced material: peripheral blood, taken on day 0 of AZD1222 vaccination. Every receptor here comes from an adult in good health.

The gene calls are TRBV6-1 and TRBJ2-1, with TRBD1 identical over 12 bases. From germline, CDR1 is MNHNS and CDR2 SASEGT. The junction had 4 bases not matched to a gene; V was cut back by 2 bases and J by 8 bases. CDR3 length: 15 residues. CDR3: CASSEPGQGAYEQFF. CDR3 bases: TGTGCCAGCAGTGAACCGGGACAGGGGGCCTATGAGCAGTTCTTC.

J is TRBJ2-5 and V is TRBV7-8; the match to TRBD2 covers 8 bases. The V segment lost 2 bases and the J segment 1 base; nucleotides outside the gene matches: 12. From germline, CDR1 is SGHVS and CDR2 FQNEAQ. This CDR3 contains 18 residues. CDR3: CASSLNGAASGPQETQYF. The CDR3 DNA sequence: TGTGCCAGCAGCTTAAATGGGGCGGCTAGCGGGCCCCAAGAGACCCAGTACTTC.

This sequence joins TRBV7-9 and TRBJ1-1; maybe TRBD1 (6 bases). Per germline, CDR1 SEHNR and CDR2 FQNEAQ (reference sequence). The length of the CDR3 is 15 residues. V was pared by 5 bases and J by 5 bases, with 18 bases between. CDR3 sequence reads: CASSKTDRRTTEAFF. DNA of the CDR3: TGTGCCAGCAGCAAAACCGACAGGCGAACGACTGAAGCTTTCTTT.

This clone was seen only once. The V gene is TRBV19, the J gene TRBJ2-1, with 9 nucleotides matching TRBD2. Germline values: CDR1 LNHDA, CDR2 SQIVND (reference sequence). With V trimmed by 5 bases and J by 3 bases, 8 bases remained unmatched. This CDR3 spans 16 amino acids. As DNA, the CDR3 is TGTGCCAGTAGTCCAAGGACTAGCGAATACTACAATGAGCAGTTCTTC. It yields the protein CASSPRTSEYYNEQFF.

V is TRBV20-1 and J is TRBJ1-2; the D gene is possibly TRBD1 (5 bases). V shed 3 bases and J shed 3 bases, with 20 bases lying between them. The CDR3 sequence is 16 residues long. From germline, CDR1 is DFQATT and CDR2 SNEGSKA (reference sequence). The CDR3 sequence is CSASSAGRGPDYGYTF. The CDR3 DNA is TGCAGTGCTAGTTCGGCAGGAAGGGGCCCTGACTATGGCTACACCTTC.

The V gene is TRBV25-1, the J gene TRBJ2-7; 10 bases fit TRBD2. CDR1 and CDR2 (germline): MGHDK, SYGVNS. CDR3 length equals 13 residues. Trimming at V came to 6 bases and at J to 6 bases, leaving 5 bases not matched to a gene. CDR3 coding DNA: TGTGCCAGCAGGGAAGCGGGAGGGGGCGAGCAGTACTTC. Residues: CASREAGGGEQYF.

This clone was seen just once. The chain is built from TRBV6-5 and TRBJ2-7; the D gene could be TRBD1 or TRBD2 (5 bases each). Trimming stripped 6 bases from V and 1 base from J, with 13 bases between. CDR1 is MNHEY and CDR2 is SVGAGI in the germline V gene. The CDR3 consists of 14 residues. The CDR3: CASSRRGESYEQYF. In DNA, the CDR3 is TGTGCCAGCAGCCGTAGAGGGGAATCCTACGAGCAGTACTTC.

This sequence joins TRBV6-5 and TRBJ2-7; 9 nucleotides line up with TRBD1. The CDR3 is made up of 13 amino acids. V dropped 7 bases and J dropped 7; count of bases not matched to a gene: 8. In germline, CDR1 is MNHEY, CDR2 SVGAGI. This chain's CDR3 is CASTRGTGQEQYF. The CDR3, as DNA: TGTGCCAGCACCCGAGGGACAGGGCAAGAGCAGTACTTC.

The J gene is TRBJ2-7, the V gene TRBV27, with 10 bases aligning to TRBD1. Per germline, CDR1 MNHEY and CDR2 SMNVEV (reference sequence). This CDR3 region has 14 residues. V dropped 6 bases and J dropped 7; count of bases not matched to a gene: 9. The CDR3 DNA is TGTGCCAGCAGGAGGACAGGGGGGTTGGATGAGCAGTACTTC. Its translation: CASRRTGGLDEQYF.